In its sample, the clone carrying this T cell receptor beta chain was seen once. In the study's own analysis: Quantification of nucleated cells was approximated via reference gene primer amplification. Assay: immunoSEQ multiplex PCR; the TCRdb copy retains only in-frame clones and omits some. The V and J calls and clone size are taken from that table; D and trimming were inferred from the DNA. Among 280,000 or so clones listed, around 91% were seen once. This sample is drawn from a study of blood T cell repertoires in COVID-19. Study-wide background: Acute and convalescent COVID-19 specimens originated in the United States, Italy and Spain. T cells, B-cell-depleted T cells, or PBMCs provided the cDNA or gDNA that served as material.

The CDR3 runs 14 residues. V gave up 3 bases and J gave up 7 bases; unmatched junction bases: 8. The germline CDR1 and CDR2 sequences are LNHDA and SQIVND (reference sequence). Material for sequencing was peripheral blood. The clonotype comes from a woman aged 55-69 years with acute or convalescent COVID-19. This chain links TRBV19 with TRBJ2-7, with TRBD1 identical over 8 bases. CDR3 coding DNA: TGTGCCAGTAGTATTGGTCAGGGGGCGTGGGAGCAGTACTTC. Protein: CASSIGQGAWEQYF.